The following is a TCR beta chain sequence with its context. The entry originates in a study of cytotoxic CD8 clonotypes in ibrutinib-treated CLL. Libraries were prepared by immunoSEQ multiplex PCR; TCRdb keeps only in-frame clonotypes and omits some of them. The sample consists of some 28,000 clones, roughly 62% of them appearing once. The TCR was taken from a human donor with chronic lymphocytic leukemia. Here the sequenced sample was PBMCs, taken before ibrutinib treatment.

CDR3 protein: CASSFLAGANTGELFF. The CDR3 nucleotides are TGTGCCAGCAGCTTCCTAGCGGGAGCTAACACCGGGGAGCTGTTTTTT. The chain has TRBV5-4 and TRBJ2-2, with 10 bases fitting TRBD2. Germline-derived CDR1 and CDR2 are SGHNT and YYREEE (reference sequence). The CDR3 is 16 residues long. J was trimmed by 2 bases and V by 2 bases; bases with no gene match: 3.